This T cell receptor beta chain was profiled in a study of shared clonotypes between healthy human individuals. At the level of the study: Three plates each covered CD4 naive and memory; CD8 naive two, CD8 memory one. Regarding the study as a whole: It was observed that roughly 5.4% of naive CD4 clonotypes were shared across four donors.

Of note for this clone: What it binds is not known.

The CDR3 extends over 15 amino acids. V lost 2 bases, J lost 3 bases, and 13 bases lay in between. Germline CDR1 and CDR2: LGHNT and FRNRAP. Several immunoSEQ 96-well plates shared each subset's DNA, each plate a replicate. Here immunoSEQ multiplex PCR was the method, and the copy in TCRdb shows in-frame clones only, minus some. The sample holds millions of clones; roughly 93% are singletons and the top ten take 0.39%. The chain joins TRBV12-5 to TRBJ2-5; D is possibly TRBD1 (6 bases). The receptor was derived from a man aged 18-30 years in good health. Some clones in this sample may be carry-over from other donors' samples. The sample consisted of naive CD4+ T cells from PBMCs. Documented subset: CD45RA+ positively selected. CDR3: CASGLTIQGKETQYF. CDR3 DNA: TGTGCTAGTGGTTTGACCATTCAGGGGAAAGAGACCCAGTACTTC.